This T cell receptor (beta chain) was obtained from a study of T cell changes during pregnancy in multiple sclerosis. CDR3 length: 16 residues. Per germline, CDR1 SGHAT and CDR2 FQNNGV. V was pared by 5 bases and J by 3 bases, with 20 bases between. Method: immunoSEQ multiplex PCR; TCRdb's copy keeps in-frame clones and lacks some. Among approximately 69,000 clones listed, around nine tenths were seen once. The genes are TRBV11-2 and TRBJ2-7, with a weak D call TRBD2 (5 bases). The clonotype originates from a female donor in good health, enrolled as a control in a pregnancy study. The starting material was peripheral blood, obtained in the second trimester of pregnancy. This CDR3 reads CASSKITRTGGYEQYF. The CDR3 nucleotides are TGTGCCAGCAGCAAAATCACGCGTACTGGAGGCTACGAGCAGTACTTC.